The next 3 T cell receptor beta chains were all read from a single sample in a study of OX40 agonist ivuxolimab in advanced cancers. Using immunoSEQ multiplex PCR, the repertoire was profiled, and TCRdb retains in-frame clones only, with some absent. The sample carries 99,000 or so clones, approximately 95% recorded once. The sample consisted of CD4+ or CD8+ T cells sorted from blood, taken in a trial of the OX40 agonist ivuxolimab. The receptors come from an adult with an advanced solid tumor such as melanoma, head and neck, liver or kidney cancer.

The J gene is TRBJ2-5, the V gene TRBV6-5; D not resolved. The ends were cut back, 2 bases at V and 5 bases at J, with 12 bases in the middle. This CDR3 has 14 amino acids. The germline gives CDR1 MNHEY, CDR2 SVGAGI. The DNA for the CDR3 is TGTGCCAGCAGTTACGCGATGGGTGGGGAGACCCAGTACTTC. Translating gives CASSYAMGGETQYF.

This sequence joins TRBV19 and TRBJ2-3, with D possibly being TRBD2 (5 bases). CDR3 length equals 15 residues. Germline values: CDR1 LNHDA, CDR2 SQIVND (reference sequence). Deletions cut 9 bases from V and 2 bases from J, with 18 bases between. CDR3 region: CASSPRREITDTQYF. The CDR3 coding sequence is TGTGCCAGCTCACCTAGACGGGAAATCACAGATACGCAGTATTTT.

The rearrangement joins TRBV6-5 to TRBJ2-1; the D gene is possibly TRBD2 (7 bases). Trimming stripped 4 bases from V and 3 bases from J, with 13 bases between. CDR1 and CDR2 (germline): MNHEY, SVGAGI. This CDR3 region has 15 residues. CDR3 DNA: TGTGCCAGCAGTTCTGGGGGGGGCCTCTACAATGAGCAGTTCTTC. Its translation is CASSSGGGLYNEQFF.